This T cell receptor beta chain is from a study of T cell responses to AZD1222 COVID-19 vaccine. Some clones are missing from TCRdb's copy, which holds only in-frame ones; the method was immunoSEQ multiplex PCR. Of about 110,000 clones in the sample, roughly four fifths were seen once. Details on this clone: No antigen is known for it.

The study's findings and limits: At baseline, just a handful of AZD1222 recipients tested seropositive.

The material sequenced was peripheral blood, taken on day 0 of AZD1222 vaccination. The receptor comes from an adult in good health.

The CDR3 is CASSLTSGVNTGELFF. CDR3 coding DNA: TGCGCCAGCAGCCTGACTAGCGGGGTGAACACCGGGGAGCTGTTTTTT. The chain is built from TRBV5-1 and TRBJ2-2, with 11 bases that match TRBD2. Germline assignment: CDR1 SGHRS and CDR2 YFSETQ. CDR3 length equals 16 residues. Trimming took 4 bases from V and 1 from J; bases not matched to a gene: 3.